This is a list of T cell receptor beta chains from one sample in a study of blood T cells in healthy people across ages. MiXCR, applied by TCRdb to the 5' RACE reads, yields one record per CDR3 protein. Seen here are about 970,000 distinct CDR3 sequences, about 53% observed once, and the top ten hold about a fifth. The material sequenced was blood. Every receptor here comes from a woman in her fifties or sixties in good health. The CDR3 runs from the conserved cysteine through the conserved F or W. A D gene is named only where the DNA matches it firmly. The size of a clone is reported for some rows only, either as once, few or many, or as a class for expanded clones.

clone_size	d_call	v_call	j_call	cdr3_nt	cdr3_aa
NA	TRBD2	TRBV3-1	TRBJ2-7	TGTGCCGGTCGGACTAGCGGGAGAATTTGGTCCTACGAGCAGTACTTC	CAGRTSGRIWSYEQYF
few	NA	TRBV4-1	TRBJ2-7	TGCGCCAGCAGATCGAGCTCCCTAGAGCAGTACTTC	CASRSSSLEQYF
NA	NA	TRBV6-1	TRBJ2-4	TGTGCCACCCAATTGGAGGGAGGAGCAGCTTTAGCCAAAAACATTCAGTACTTC	CATQLEGGAALAKNIQYF
many	NA	TRBV7-9	TRBJ2-5	TGTGCCAGCAGCTTAGCGGAAGGGCGGCAAGAGACCCAGTACTTC	CASSLAEGRQETQYF
few	NA	TRBV4-3	TRBJ2-7	TGCGCCAGCAGCCAAGCCCAGGGGAGCTCCTACGAGCAGTACTTC	CASSQAQGSSYEQYF
NA	NA	TRBV21-1	TRBJ1-5	TGTGCCAGCAGCCCCTCGGGCAGGGAGGGTCAGCCCCAGCATTTT	CASSPSGREGQPQHF
NA	NA	TRBV28	TRBJ2-3	TGTGCCAGCAGCGCTATCGGACCGGATACGCAGTATTTT	CASSAIGPDTQYF
NA	TRBD2	TRBV2	TRBJ2-7	TGTGCCAGCAAAAAGGGCGGGGGGACCTACGAGCAGTACTTC	CASKKGGGTYEQYF
few	TRBD1	TRBV4-1	TRBJ2-7	TGCGCCAGCAGCCCCTCGGGACAGGGGGCAATTTTTGCTTCCTACGAGCAGTACTTC	CASSPSGQGAIFASYEQYF
NA	TRBD1	TRBV27	TRBJ2-7	TGTGCCAGCTCCAGGACAGGATACTCCTACGAGCAGTACTTC	CASSRTGYSYEQYF
NA	NA	TRBV15	TRBJ2-5	TGTGCCACCAGCAGAGGAAGGGGAGAGGCGGAGACCCAGTACTTC	CATSRGRGEAETQYF
NA	NA	TRBV6-2/TRBV6-3	TRBJ2-7	TGTGCCAGCACGAACGGGGTTGTCATAGCCTACGAGCAGTACTTC	CASTNGVVIAYEQYF
NA	TRBD1	TRBV20-1	TRBJ2-7	TGCAGTGCTAGGGAGTCTAATGTGGGGACAGGCCTCGAGCAGTACTTC	CSARESNVGTGLEQYF
NA	NA	TRBV11-2	TRBJ1-1	TGTGCCAGCTCACCGGGAGGGAGGACTGAAGCTTTCTTT	CASSPGGRTEAFF
once	NA	TRBV5-4	TRBJ1-2	TGTGCCAGCAGCTTTCCGGGACGGGACTATGGCTACACCTTC	CASSFPGRDYGYTF
few	TRBD2	TRBV12-3/TRBV12-4	TRBJ2-3	TGTGCCAGCACCATAGCGGGAGGCACGGATACGCAGTATTTT	CASTIAGGTDTQYF
NA	NA	TRBV11-2	TRBJ2-5	TGTGCCAGCAGCTTAGGTCCTGAAGAGACCCAGTACTTC	CASSLGPEETQYF
once	TRBD1	TRBV12-3/TRBV12-4	TRBJ2-2	TGTGCCGGAAGACGGACAGGGGGGCGAACCGGGGAGCTGTTTTTT	CAGRRTGGRTGELFF
NA	TRBD1	TRBV12-3/TRBV12-4	TRBJ2-7	TGTGCCAGCAGCCCTAAAGGGACAGGGCCGCACGAGCAGTACTTC	CASSPKGTGPHEQYF
few	NA	TRBV28	TRBJ2-7	TGTGCCAGCAGCTCTCCGGTAGGATCAGGGGGGTCCTACGAGCAGTACTTC	CASSSPVGSGGSYEQYF
NA	NA	TRBV6-2/TRBV6-3	TRBJ1-2	TGTGCCAGCAGTTACTCGTCACATGCGGAAGGCACCTTC	CASSYSSHAEGTF
NA	NA	TRBV27	TRBJ2-7	TGTGCCAGCAGTCCGGTAGGGGCTAGTTACGAGCAGTACTTC	CASSPVGASYEQYF
few	TRBD1	TRBV20-1	TRBJ1-2	TGCAGTGCTAGAGACTACAGGGGACAGGGCTACACCTTC	CSARDYRGQGYTF
few	NA	TRBV15	TRBJ2-5	TGTGCCACCAGCCCCCGGAGACAAGAGACCCAGTACTTC	CATSPRRQETQYF